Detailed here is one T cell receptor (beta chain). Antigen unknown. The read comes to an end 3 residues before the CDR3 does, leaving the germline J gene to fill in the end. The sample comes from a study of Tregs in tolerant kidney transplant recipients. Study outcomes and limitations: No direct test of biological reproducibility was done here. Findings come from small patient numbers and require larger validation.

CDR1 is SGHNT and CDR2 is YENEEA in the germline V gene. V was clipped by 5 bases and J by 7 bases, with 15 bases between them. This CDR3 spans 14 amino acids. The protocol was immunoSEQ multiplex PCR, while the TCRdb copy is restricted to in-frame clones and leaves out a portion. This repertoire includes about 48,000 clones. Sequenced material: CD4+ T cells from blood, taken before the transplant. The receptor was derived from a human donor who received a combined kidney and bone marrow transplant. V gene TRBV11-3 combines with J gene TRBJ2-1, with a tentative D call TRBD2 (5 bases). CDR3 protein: CASSPAPGGNEQFF. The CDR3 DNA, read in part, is TGTGCCAGCAGCCCCGCTCCGGGCGGGAATGAG.